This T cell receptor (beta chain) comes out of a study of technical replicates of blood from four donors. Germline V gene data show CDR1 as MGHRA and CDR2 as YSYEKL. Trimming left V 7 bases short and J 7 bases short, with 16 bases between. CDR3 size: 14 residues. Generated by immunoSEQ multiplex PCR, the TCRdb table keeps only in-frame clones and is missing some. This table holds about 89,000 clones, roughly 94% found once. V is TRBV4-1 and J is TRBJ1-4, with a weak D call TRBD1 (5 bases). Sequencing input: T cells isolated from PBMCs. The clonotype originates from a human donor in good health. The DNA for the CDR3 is TGCGCCAGCACATCGGCGGGGCTGGGTGAAAAACTGTTTTTT. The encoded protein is CASTSAGLGEKLFF.